A single sample is the source of the 2 T cell receptor beta chains below, sequenced in a study of blood T cell repertoires in COVID-19. Sequenced by immunoSEQ multiplex PCR; TCRdb stores in-frame clones only, minus some. The table has roughly 150,000 clones, around 80% seen once. Sequencing was performed on peripheral blood. Receptors originate from a woman aged 45-59 years in a cohort sampled during active or convalescent COVID-19.

This chain connects TRBV5-4 to TRBJ2-1; 10 bases agree with TRBD1. This CDR3 is 14 amino acids long. Looked up from germline, CDR1 is SGHNT and CDR2 is YYREEE (reference sequence). V dropped 4 bases and J dropped 5; count of bases not matched to a gene: 3. CDR3 DNA: TGTGCCAGCAGCCGGGACAGGGGAAACAATGAGCAGTTCTTC. Protein product: CASSRDRGNNEQFF.

The genes are TRBV10-3 and TRBJ2-7; TRBD1 matches at 8 bases. CDR1 is ENHRY, CDR2 SYGVKD, per germline. The CDR3 extends over 13 amino acids. Trimming took 8 bases from V and 4 from J; bases not matched to a gene: 7. DNA for the CDR3: TGTGCCATCGGACAGGGTGAGAGGTACGAGCAGTACTTC. As protein: CAIGQGERYEQYF.